The 4 T cell receptor beta chains below come from one sample, sequenced in a study of blood T cell repertoires in COVID-19. TCRdb's table, derived via immunoSEQ multiplex PCR, lists solely in-frame clones and lacks some. The profile shows 150,000 or so clones, approximately 83% of them singletons. Specimen: peripheral blood. The source of these receptors is a woman aged 60-70 years with COVID-19, enrolled during active disease.

This chain links TRBV4-2 with TRBJ1-2; 9 nucleotides line up with TRBD1. The germline V gene has CDR1 LGHNA and CDR2 YNFKEQ. The J segment lost 6 bases and the V segment lost 0 bases, leaving 8 bases of the junction unmatched. The CDR3 totals 16 residues. CDR3 DNA: TGTGCCAGCAGCCAAGAAGGTAACAGGGGGCGCGATGGCTACACCTTC. This gives the protein CASSQEGNRGRDGYTF.

The chain carries TRBV6-1 and TRBJ1-2; D may be TRBD1 (6 bases). V was pared by 2 bases and J by 5 bases, with 12 bases between. Germline values: CDR1 MNHNS, CDR2 SASEGT. The CDR3 extends over 14 amino acids. CDR3 region: CASSELGQSYGYTF. CDR3 DNA: TGTGCCAGCAGTGAATTAGGACAGTCTTATGGCTACACCTTC.

This clone was counted between two and nine times. This chain uses TRBV6-5 with TRBJ1-3; D is ambiguous. CDR1 MNHEY and CDR2 SVGAGI come from the germline V gene. The CDR3 totals 14 residues. Trimming pared 2 bases from V and 4 bases from J, leaving 9 bases between. The CDR3 DNA is TGTGCCAGCAGTTACGGAGGGCCCGGAAACACCATATATTTT. Amino acid sequence: CASSYGGPGNTIYF.

The rearrangement uses TRBV19 and TRBJ2-7; 12 bases are a match to TRBD2. There are 14 residues in the CDR3. Germline V gene lookup returns CDR1 LNHDA and CDR2 SQIVND (reference sequence). With V trimmed by 4 bases and J by 2 bases, 0 bases remained unmatched. For the CDR3, the DNA is TGTGCCAGTAGTAGACTAGCGGGGGCCTACGAGCAGTACTTC. Encoded protein: CASSRLAGAYEQYF.